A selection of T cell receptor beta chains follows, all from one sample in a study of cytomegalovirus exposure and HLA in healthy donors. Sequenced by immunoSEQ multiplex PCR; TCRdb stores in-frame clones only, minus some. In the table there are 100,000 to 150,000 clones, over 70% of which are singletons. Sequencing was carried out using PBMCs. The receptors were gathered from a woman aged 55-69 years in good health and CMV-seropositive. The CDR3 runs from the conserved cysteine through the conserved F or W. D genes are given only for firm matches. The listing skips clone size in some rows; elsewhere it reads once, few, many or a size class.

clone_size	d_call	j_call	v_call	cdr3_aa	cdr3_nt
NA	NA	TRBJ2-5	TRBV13	CASSLGVRAQETQYF	TGTGCCAGCAGCTTAGGAGTGCGGGCCCAAGAGACCCAGTACTTC
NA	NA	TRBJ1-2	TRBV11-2	CASSLEGGRGYTF	TGTGCCAGCAGCTTAGAGGGGGGGCGAGGCTACACCTTC
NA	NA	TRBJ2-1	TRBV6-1	CASSEGLSNEQFF	TGTGCCAGCAGTGAGGGCCTGTCCAATGAGCAGTTCTTC
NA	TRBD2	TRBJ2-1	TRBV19	CASSIDPPPGGVSEQFF	TGTGCCAGTAGTATAGATCCCCCCCCGGGGGGGGTAAGTGAGCAGTTCTTC
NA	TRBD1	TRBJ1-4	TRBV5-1	CASSSMTGTNEKLFF	TGCGCCAGCAGCTCGATGACAGGGACTAATGAAAAACTGTTTTTT
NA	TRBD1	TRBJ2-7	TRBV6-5	CASQKGARYEQYF	TGTGCCAGCCAGAAGGGGGCGCGATACGAGCAGTACTTC
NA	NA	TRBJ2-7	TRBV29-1	CSVQQGHEQYF	TGCAGCGTTCAGCAGGGGCACGAGCAGTACTTC
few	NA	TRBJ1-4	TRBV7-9	CASSLDAGPIMLFF	TGTGCCAGCAGCTTAGATGCAGGTCCTATTATGCTGTTTTTT
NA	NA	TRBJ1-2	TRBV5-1	CASSLRAGEDGYTF	TGCGCCAGCAGCTTGAGGGCAGGGGAAGACGGCTACACCTTC
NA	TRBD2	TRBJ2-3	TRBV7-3	CASSSPGGLAGLSDTQYF	TGTGCCAGCAGCTCCCCAGGCGGTCTAGCGGGGTTATCAGATACGCAGTATTTT
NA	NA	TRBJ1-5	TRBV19	CASSLQRLRGNQPQHF	TGTGCCAGTAGTCTACAGCGCCTCAGGGGCAATCAGCCCCAGCATTTT
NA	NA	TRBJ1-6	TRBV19	CASSIDGQGKRNSPLHF	TGTGCCAGTAGTATAGACGGTCAGGGGAAAAGGAATTCACCCCTCCACTTT
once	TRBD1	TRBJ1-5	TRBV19	CASSLMWGTGNQPQHF	TGTGCCAGTAGTCTAATGTGGGGGACAGGGAATCAGCCCCAGCATTTT
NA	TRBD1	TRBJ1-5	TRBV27	CASSLSPGQGNQPQHF	TGTGCCAGCAGTTTATCACCGGGACAGGGAAATCAGCCCCAGCATTTT
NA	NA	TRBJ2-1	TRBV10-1	CASRPRPRSSYNEQFF	TGCGCCAGCAGACCCCGACCTAGGAGCTCCTACAATGAGCAGTTCTTC